This is a list of T cell receptor beta chains from one sample in a study of T cells after yellow fever vaccination. TCRdb analysed the 5' RACE reads with MiXCR anew, one entry per CDR3 protein. Among hundreds of thousands of distinct CDR3 sequences listed, over 15% were seen once. Here the sequenced sample was PBMCs, taken before the yellow fever booster vaccination. Receptors were obtained from a man younger than 35 who received the YFV17D yellow fever vaccine. The CDR3 runs from the conserved cysteine through the conserved F or W. A D gene is named only where the DNA matches it firmly. Not every row has a clone size; where given, it reads once, few, many or a size class.

few	TRBV9	TRBJ2-5	-	CASSVRSGGPQETQYF	TGTGCCAGCAGCGTACGTTCTGGGGGGCCTCAGGAGACCCAGTACTTC
-	TRBV7-9	TRBJ1-1	-	CASSATSAEAFF	TGTGCCAGCAGCGCCACTTCAGCTGAAGCTTTCTTT
many	TRBV20-1	TRBJ1-1	-	CSASPSYTEAFF	TGCAGTGCTTCCCCCAGTTACACTGAAGCTTTCTTT
-	TRBV6-6	TRBJ1-5	TRBD1	CASSSGQFNQPQHF	TGTGCCAGCAGTTCGGGACAGTTCAATCAGCCCCAGCATTTT
few	TRBV6-6	TRBJ1-2	-	CASSYSLRTDYGYTF	TGTGCCAGCAGTTACTCTTTGAGGACAGACTATGGCTACACCTTC
-	TRBV6-1	TRBJ1-5	TRBD1	CASSGGTGGNQPQHF	TGTGCCAGCAGTGGGGGGACAGGGGGCAATCAGCCCCAGCATTTT
-	TRBV5-1	TRBJ2-7	TRBD2	CASSSQSSGGATSYEQYF	TGCGCCAGCAGCTCCCAGAGTAGCGGGGGGGCCACCTCCTACGAGCAGTACTTC
-	TRBV7-3	TRBJ2-2	-	CASSTQGVANTGELFF	TGTGCCAGCAGCACCCAAGGCGTAGCGAACACCGGGGAGCTGTTTTTT
once	TRBV7-9	TRBJ1-5	TRBD1	CASSRQGANQPQHF	TGTGCCAGCAGCAGGCAGGGGGCGAATCAGCCCCAGCATTTT
few	TRBV7-2	TRBJ2-3	-	CASSRPPHTDTQYF	TGTGCCAGCAGCCGCCCTCCACACACAGATACGCAGTATTTT
few	TRBV10-1	TRBJ2-2	TRBD1	CASSEQGWTGELFF	TGCGCCAGCAGTGAACAGGGGTGGACCGGGGAGCTGTTTTTT
-	TRBV29-1	TRBJ1-5	-	CSVGSRAYQPQHF	TGCAGCGTTGGTTCCCGGGCTTATCAGCCCCAGCATTTT
-	TRBV7-9	TRBJ2-1	TRBD1	CASSSGTGFFSEQFF	TGTGCCAGCAGCTCCGGGACAGGGTTTTTCAGTGAGCAGTTCTTC
-	TRBV6-2/TRBV6-3	TRBJ2-1	-	CASSKPPSATVYNEQFF	TGTGCCAGCAGTAAACCCCCCTCAGCCACTGTTTACAATGAGCAGTTCTTC
-	TRBV7-2	TRBJ1-1	-	CASSLLAVWGAFF	TGTGCCAGCAGCTTACTGGCGGTGTGGGGAGCTTTCTTT
few	TRBV5-6	TRBJ1-6	TRBD1	CASSFGQGANSPLHF	TGTGCCAGCAGCTTCGGACAGGGGGCTAATTCACCCCTCCACTTT
-	TRBV5-5	TRBJ2-3	TRBD2	CASIQASGGTDTQYF	TGTGCCAGCATCCAGGCTAGCGGGGGCACAGATACGCAGTATTTT
-	TRBV5-6	TRBJ1-1	-	CASIKSGSLLAFF	TGTGCCAGCATAAAATCCGGGTCCCTGCTCGCTTTCTTT
-	TRBV5-1	TRBJ1-4	-	CASSQQNNEKLFF	TGCGCCAGCAGCCAACAGAATAATGAAAAACTGTTTTTT
-	TRBV7-2	TRBJ2-3	TRBD2	CASSLLAGFTDTQYF	TGTGCCAGCAGCTTACTAGCGGGGTTCACAGATACGCAGTATTTT
few	TRBV7-2	TRBJ2-5	TRBD2	CASSPWEGETQYF	TGTGCCAGCAGCCCCTGGGAGGGTGAGACCCAGTACTTC
few	TRBV3-1	TRBJ2-3	TRBD2	CASSQGTSGFTDTQYF	TGTGCCAGCAGCCAAGGGACTAGCGGATTCACAGATACGCAGTATTTT
few	TRBV4-2	TRBJ2-7	TRBD1	CASSQGETGVVYEQYF	TGTGCCAGCAGCCAAGGCGAGACAGGGGTGGTCTACGAGCAGTACTTC
-	TRBV2	TRBJ1-5	-	CASTLERSVPQHF	TGTGCCAGCACCTTAGAAAGGTCGGTGCCCCAGCATTTT
-	TRBV20-1	TRBJ2-5	TRBD2	CSARIPAGGETQYF	TGCAGTGCTAGAATTCCAGCGGGGGGCGAGACCCAGTACTTC
-	TRBV20-1	TRBJ2-7	TRBD2	CSARASGGASYEQYF	TGCAGTGCTAGAGCTAGCGGGGGGGCCTCCTACGAGCAGTACTTC
-	TRBV4-2	TRBJ1-1	TRBD1	CASSQGGPGQGVNTEAFF	TGTGCCAGCAGCCAAGGGGGACCGGGACAGGGTGTGAACACTGAAGCTTTCTTT
-	TRBV18	TRBJ1-5	-	CASSPPTVYSNQPQHF	TGTGCCAGCTCACCCCCGACAGTTTATAGCAATCAGCCCCAGCATTTT
few	TRBV4-1	TRBJ2-1	-	CASSQGRSRGRNEQFF	TGCGCCAGCAGCCAAGGGCGGTCGAGGGGCCGGAATGAGCAGTTCTTC
many	TRBV27	TRBJ1-6	-	CASTQRGGGKRSGGSPLHF	TGTGCCAGCACCCAAAGAGGGGGGGGCAAACGAAGCGGGGGATCACCCCTCCACTTT
-	TRBV7-9	TRBJ2-5	TRBD1	CASSLTGGGPGTQYF	TGTGCCAGCAGCTTAACAGGGGGTGGGCCAGGAACCCAGTACTTC
few	TRBV7-9	TRBJ2-2	-	CASSLADGTGELFF	TGTGCCAGCAGCTTAGCAGATGGCACCGGGGAGCTGTTTTTT
-	TRBV7-2	TRBJ2-1	-	CASSLGARGYNEQFF	TGTGCCAGCAGCTTAGGAGCTCGGGGGTACAATGAGCAGTTCTTC
few	TRBV9	TRBJ1-2	-	CASSSGVDYGYTF	TGTGCCAGCAGCTCAGGGGTTGACTATGGCTACACCTTC